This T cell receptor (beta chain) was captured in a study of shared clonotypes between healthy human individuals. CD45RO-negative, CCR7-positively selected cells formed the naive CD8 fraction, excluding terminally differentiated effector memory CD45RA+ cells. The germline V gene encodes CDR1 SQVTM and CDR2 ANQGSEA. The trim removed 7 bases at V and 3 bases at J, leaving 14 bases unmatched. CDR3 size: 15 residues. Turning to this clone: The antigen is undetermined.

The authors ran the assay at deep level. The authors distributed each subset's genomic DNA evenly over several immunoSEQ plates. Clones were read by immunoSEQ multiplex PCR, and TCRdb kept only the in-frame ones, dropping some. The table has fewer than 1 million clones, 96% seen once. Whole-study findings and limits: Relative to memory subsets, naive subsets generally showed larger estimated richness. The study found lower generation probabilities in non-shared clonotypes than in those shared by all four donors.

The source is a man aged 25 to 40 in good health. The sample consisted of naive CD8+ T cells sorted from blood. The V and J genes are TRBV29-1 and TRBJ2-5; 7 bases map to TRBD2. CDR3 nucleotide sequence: TGCAGCGAAACCCCTCGACTAGCTCCCGAAGAGACCCAGTACTTC. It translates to CSETPRLAPEETQYF.